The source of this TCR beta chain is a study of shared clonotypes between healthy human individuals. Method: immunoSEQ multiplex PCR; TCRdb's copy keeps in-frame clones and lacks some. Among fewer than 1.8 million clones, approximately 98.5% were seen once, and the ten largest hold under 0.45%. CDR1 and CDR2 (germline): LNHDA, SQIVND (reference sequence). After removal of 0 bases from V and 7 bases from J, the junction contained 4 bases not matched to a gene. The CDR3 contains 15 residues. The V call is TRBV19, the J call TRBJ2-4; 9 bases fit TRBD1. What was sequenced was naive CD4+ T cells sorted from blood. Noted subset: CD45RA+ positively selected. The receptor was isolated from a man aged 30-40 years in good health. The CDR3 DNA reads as TGTGCCAGTAGTATAGAACAGGGGGCGACGAACATTCAGTACTTC. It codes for CASSIEQGATNIQYF.